Listed below are T cell receptor beta chains from one sample, sequenced in a study of blood T cell repertoires in COVID-19. Sequenced by immunoSEQ multiplex PCR; TCRdb stores in-frame clones only, minus some. The sample lists over 300,000 clones, approximately 83% occurring once. What was sequenced was PBMCs or T cells enriched from blood (not recorded which). These TCRs come from a young man who had recovered from COVID-19. Each CDR3 is given with its conserved first and last residue. Fields, in order: clone size, D gene, J gene, V gene, CDR3 DNA, CDR3 protein. A D gene is named only where the DNA matches it firmly. The size field is filled for only some rows; it gives once, few, many or a size class.

clone_size: once; d_call: TRBD1; j_call: TRBJ1-2; v_call: TRBV7-8; cdr3_nt: TGTGCCAGCAGTCCGCGCAGGGGGGAGTATGGCTACACCTTC; cdr3_aa: CASSPRRGEYGYTF
clone_size: .; d_call: .; j_call: TRBJ1-2; v_call: TRBV4-2; cdr3_nt: TGTGCCAGCAGCCAAGAAGCGGGCTATGGCTACACCTTC; cdr3_aa: CASSQEAGYGYTF
clone_size: .; d_call: TRBD2; j_call: TRBJ2-1; v_call: TRBV6-1; cdr3_nt: TGTGCCAGCAGTGGTACGCGGCGGGGGGGGACTTACAATGAGCAGTTCTTC; cdr3_aa: CASSGTRRGGTYNEQFF
clone_size: .; d_call: .; j_call: TRBJ2-3; v_call: TRBV7-7; cdr3_nt: TGTGCTAGCAGCTCCTCGGCCGGGGTCACAGATACGCAGTATTTT; cdr3_aa: CASSSSAGVTDTQYF
clone_size: few; d_call: .; j_call: TRBJ1-2; v_call: TRBV19; cdr3_nt: TGTGCCAGTAGTCCGAGAGTTTTCTATGGCTACACCTTC; cdr3_aa: CASSPRVFYGYTF
clone_size: .; d_call: TRBD2; j_call: TRBJ2-3; v_call: TRBV5-1; cdr3_nt: TGCGCCAGCAGCTTGACTAGCGGGGGGTCCGGTACGCAGTATTTT; cdr3_aa: CASSLTSGGSGTQYF
clone_size: once; d_call: TRBD2; j_call: TRBJ2-2; v_call: TRBV3-1/TRBV3-2; cdr3_nt: TGTGCCAGCAGCCAAACCAGCGGGGGCAACACCGGGGAGCTGTTTTTT; cdr3_aa: CASSQTSGGNTGELFF
clone_size: .; d_call: TRBD2; j_call: TRBJ2-5; v_call: TRBV11-2; cdr3_nt: TGTGCCAGCAGATATCGGACTAGCGGGGGGCCCAGGGGTGAGACCCAGTACTTC; cdr3_aa: CASRYRTSGGPRGETQYF
clone_size: .; d_call: .; j_call: TRBJ2-7; v_call: TRBV27; cdr3_nt: TGTGCCAGCAGTTTATCTCCCTGGGCTAGCGCGTACTTC; cdr3_aa: CASSLSPWASAYF
clone_size: .; d_call: .; j_call: TRBJ2-1; v_call: TRBV7-9; cdr3_nt: TGTGCCAGCACCCCCCAGGGCAATGAGCAGTTCTTC; cdr3_aa: CASTPQGNEQFF
clone_size: .; d_call: .; j_call: TRBJ1-2; v_call: TRBV3-1/TRBV3-2; cdr3_nt: TGTGCCAGCAGCCAAGACGATAGAGTGGGTAGCGGCTACACCTTC; cdr3_aa: CASSQDDRVGSGYTF
clone_size: .; d_call: .; j_call: TRBJ1-1; v_call: TRBV27; cdr3_nt: TGTGCCAGCAGTCGGGGGGCGGTGAACACTGAAGCTTTCTTT; cdr3_aa: CASSRGAVNTEAFF
clone_size: .; d_call: TRBD1; j_call: TRBJ2-1; v_call: TRBV7-9; cdr3_nt: TGTGCCAGCAGCCCGGGACAGGGGATTACCTACAATGAGCAGTTCTTC; cdr3_aa: CASSPGQGITYNEQFF
clone_size: .; d_call: .; j_call: TRBJ2-1; v_call: TRBV20-1; cdr3_nt: TGCAGTGCTAGTGAGCGGGCGAGCTTGAATGAGCAGTTCTTC; cdr3_aa: CSASERASLNEQFF
clone_size: .; d_call: .; j_call: TRBJ1-1; v_call: TRBV9; cdr3_nt: TGTGCCAGCAGCGTGGCGGGTATGAACACTGAAGCTTTCTTT; cdr3_aa: CASSVAGMNTEAFF
clone_size: once; d_call: TRBD2; j_call: TRBJ2-1; v_call: TRBV2; cdr3_nt: TGTGCCAGTGGAAATACGGGGGGTCTCGATCATGAGCAGTTCTTC; cdr3_aa: CASGNTGGLDHEQFF
clone_size: .; d_call: TRBD1; j_call: TRBJ1-6; v_call: TRBV4-1; cdr3_nt: TGCGCCAGCAGCCAACAACGACAGGGTATCTACTCACCCCTCCACTTT; cdr3_aa: CASSQQRQGIYSPLHF
clone_size: .; d_call: .; j_call: TRBJ2-3; v_call: TRBV27; cdr3_nt: TGTGCCAGCAGTCTGGGGGGTCGGGGGGATACGCAGTATTTT; cdr3_aa: CASSLGGRGDTQYF
clone_size: once; d_call: TRBD1; j_call: TRBJ1-2; v_call: TRBV19; cdr3_nt: TGTGCCAGTAGTACCCCGGGACAGCCTTTAACCTATGGCTACACCTTC; cdr3_aa: CASSTPGQPLTYGYTF
clone_size: .; d_call: TRBD1; j_call: TRBJ1-2; v_call: TRBV7-2; cdr3_nt: TGTGCCAGCAGCCCAGAGGGACAGCAAAGAACTAACTATGGCTACACCTTC; cdr3_aa: CASSPEGQQRTNYGYTF
clone_size: .; d_call: .; j_call: TRBJ2-7; v_call: TRBV7-8; cdr3_nt: TGTGCCAGCAGCAAACAGGGTGTTGTCTCCTACGAGCAGTACTTC; cdr3_aa: CASSKQGVVSYEQYF
clone_size: .; d_call: TRBD1; j_call: TRBJ2-7; v_call: TRBV5-1; cdr3_nt: TGCGCCAGCAGCTTGGAACAGGGGCCTGATTACGAGCAGTACTTC; cdr3_aa: CASSLEQGPDYEQYF
clone_size: few; d_call: .; j_call: TRBJ1-2; v_call: TRBV12-3/TRBV12-4; cdr3_nt: TGTGCCAGCAGTTTAGGGAGTGGAGGCTACACCTTC; cdr3_aa: CASSLGSGGYTF
clone_size: .; d_call: .; j_call: TRBJ2-2; v_call: TRBV21-1; cdr3_nt: TGTGCCAGCAGCGGACAGGGTTCAGCCGGGGAGCTGTTTTTT; cdr3_aa: CASSGQGSAGELFF
clone_size: .; d_call: TRBD1; j_call: TRBJ2-7; v_call: TRBV29-1; cdr3_nt: TGCAGCGTTGACACAGGGGCCCACGAGCAGTACTTC; cdr3_aa: CSVDTGAHEQYF
clone_size: .; d_call: TRBD1; j_call: TRBJ1-1; v_call: TRBV7-6; cdr3_nt: TGTGCCAGCAGCGTCTACCGGCCGGGACAGGGAGCTGAAGCTTTCTTT; cdr3_aa: CASSVYRPGQGAEAFF
clone_size: .; d_call: .; j_call: TRBJ2-5; v_call: TRBV18; cdr3_nt: TGTGCCAGCTCACAAAATCAGGGGCAAGAGACCCAGTACTTC; cdr3_aa: CASSQNQGQETQYF
clone_size: .; d_call: .; j_call: TRBJ1-2; v_call: TRBV7-3; cdr3_nt: TGTGCCAGCAGCTCGACAGGAGCTGGCTACACCTTC; cdr3_aa: CASSSTGAGYTF
clone_size: .; d_call: TRBD1; j_call: TRBJ1-1; v_call: TRBV5-1; cdr3_nt: TGCGCCAGCAGCTCAACGGCTGCAGGGGGCACTGAAGCTTTCTTT; cdr3_aa: CASSSTAAGGTEAFF
clone_size: .; d_call: TRBD1; j_call: TRBJ1-2; v_call: TRBV7-8; cdr3_nt: TGTGCCAGCAGCGCCGGGGACAGGCTTAACTATGGCTACACCTTC; cdr3_aa: CASSAGDRLNYGYTF